This T cell receptor (beta chain) appears in the sequencing data of a study of CD8+ T cells in alopecia areata. Study details: Tofacitinib administration persisted for 6 to 18 months, succeeded by 6 months off drug. Notes on the study in general: Only a single nonresponder existed, so baseline CD8+ expansion links stay unclear. Higher clonality and more expanded CD8+ clones appeared in lesional than normal scalp.

For this clone: Its target is not known.

CDR1 SGDLS and CDR2 YYNGEE come from the germline V gene. V was clipped by 3 bases and J by 6 bases; unmatched bases: 6. This CDR3 is 15 amino acids long. Isolated RNA was reverse transcribed into cDNA used as the sequencing template. TCRdb's table, derived via immunoSEQ multiplex PCR, lists solely in-frame clones and lacks some. This sample has about 210,000 clones; over 60% occur once, and the top ten carry more than 3.5%. Documented treatment: oral pan-JAK inhibitor, 5-10 mg twice daily. The investigators collected lesional scalp punch biopsies and peripheral blood from alopecia areata patients. The J gene is TRBJ1-6, the V gene TRBV9; 7 bases are shared with TRBD1. The receptor was derived from a human donor with alopecia areata. Source: CD4+ T cells sorted from blood, taken at week 4, from a patient treated with tofacitinib. CDR3 DNA: TGTGCCAGCAGCGCCGGGGACAGACTTAATTCACCCCTCCACTTT. It specifies CASSAGDRLNSPLHF. Full variable domain (remainder filled in from reference TRBV9 and TRBJ1-6): DSGVTQTPKHLITATGQRVTLRCSPRSGDLSVYWYQQSLDQGLQFLIQYYNGEERAKGNILERFSAQQFPDLHSELNLSSLELGDSALYFCASSAGDRLNSPLHFGNGTRLTVT.